Listed below are T cell receptor beta chains from one sample, sequenced in a study of blood T cell repertoires in COVID-19. Produced via immunoSEQ multiplex PCR; TCRdb's table is partial and in-frame only. This sample has just under 90,000 clones, with less than 80% found just once. The material sequenced was peripheral blood. Receptor source: a woman aged 80 or over with acute or convalescent COVID-19. CDR3s include the opening cysteine and the closing phenylalanine or tryptophan. A D gene is named only where the DNA matches it firmly. For some rows the clone size is stated as once, few or many, or as a class when expanded; others skip it.

TRBD1,TRBV6-2/TRBV6-3,TRBJ2-3,-,TGTGCCAGCAGCCCCCGGCTAAGGGACGGGGACAGACAACCTAGCACAGATACGCAGTATTTT,CASSPRLRDGDRQPSTDTQYF
TRBD1,TRBV12-5,TRBJ1-1,few,TGTGCTAGTGGCGACAGGGAGGCGAACACTGAAGCTTTCTTT,CASGDREANTEAFF
TRBD2,TRBV4-2,TRBJ2-1,many,TGTGCCAGCAGCCAGGCCCCGGGACTAGCGGGGAAAGATGAGCAGTTCTTC,CASSQAPGLAGKDEQFF
TRBD1,TRBV6-5,TRBJ1-2,-,TGTGCCAGCAGCCAGCCGGGACAGTCGTCAGGCTACACCTTC,CASSQPGQSSGYTF
-,TRBV2,TRBJ1-4,once,TGTGCCAGCAGTGAAAACAGGGCGGCTGAAAAACTGTTTTTT,CASSENRAAEKLFF
-,TRBV30,TRBJ1-5,-,TGTGCCTGGAGTGGGGGACTCAGCAATCAGCCCCAGCATTTT,CAWSGGLSNQPQHF
TRBD1,TRBV4-3,TRBJ1-1,once,TGCGCCAGCAGCCAAGTGGGGACAGGGGGGACTGAAGCTTTCTTT,CASSQVGTGGTEAFF
TRBD1,TRBV11-2,TRBJ2-1,-,TGTGCCAGCAGCGCACAGGGGGGCTCCTACAATGAGCAGTTCTTC,CASSAQGGSYNEQFF
-,TRBV4-1,TRBJ1-2,-,TGCGCCAGCAGCCAAGATCAGGCCAGACTCCCCCTCGGGGTTAACTATGGCTACACCTTC,CASSQDQARLPLGVNYGYTF
-,TRBV5-1,TRBJ2-6,-,TGCGCCAGCACCCCTAATTCAGGGTCTGGGGCCAACGTCCTGACTTTC,CASTPNSGSGANVLTF
TRBD2,TRBV6-2/TRBV6-3,TRBJ2-1,-,TGTGCCAGCAGCTTACTAGCGGGGGTCAATGAGCAGTTCTTC,CASSLLAGVNEQFF
-,TRBV18,TRBJ1-5,-,TGTGCCAGCTCACCCGCAGACACACAAGGGCCCCAGCATTTT,CASSPADTQGPQHF
TRBD2,TRBV18,TRBJ2-6,-,TGTGCCAGCTCACCCCTCGGAGCGGGGGGATCGGGGGCCAACGTCCTGACTTTC,CASSPLGAGGSGANVLTF
TRBD2,TRBV7-2,TRBJ2-5,many,TGTGCCAGCAGCTTAAGTAGCGGGGGGGCGTGGGAGACCCAGTACTTC,CASSLSSGGAWETQYF
-,TRBV28,TRBJ1-5,-,TGTGCCAGCAGCCTCAGAAATAGCAATCAGCCCCAGCATTTT,CASSLRNSNQPQHF
TRBD1,TRBV5-6,TRBJ1-1,-,TGTGCCAGCAGCCCGGACAGGACCCAAGCTTTCTTT,CASSPDRTQAFF
-,TRBV21-1,TRBJ2-1,few,TGTGCCAGCAGTCCCTCGCGGGGGGTTTTGATTGAGCAGTTCTTC,CASSPSRGVLIEQFF
TRBD1,TRBV24-1,TRBJ1-2,-,TGTGCCACCAGTGATTTAAGGACAGGATATGGCTACACCTTC,CATSDLRTGYGYTF
-,TRBV19,TRBJ1-2,-,TGTGCCAGTAGTTCGGGGATTCTTAGGCGGGATGGCTACACCTTC,CASSSGILRRDGYTF
-,TRBV2,TRBJ1-2,once,TGTGCCAGCAGTGCCGAGGGGGGGGACCTCTATGGCTACACCTTC,CASSAEGGDLYGYTF
-,TRBV5-1,TRBJ1-2,-,TGCGCCAGCAGCCCCCGGGAGAACTATGGCTACACCTTC,CASSPRENYGYTF
TRBD1,TRBV5-6,TRBJ2-7,-,TGTGCCAGCAGCTTGAGGACAGGGCTATCCTACGAGCAGTACTTC,CASSLRTGLSYEQYF
TRBD1,TRBV28,TRBJ2-7,-,TGTGCCAGCAGTTTAGGCAGGGGGCCCTACGAGCAGTACTTC,CASSLGRGPYEQYF
-,TRBV5-4,TRBJ2-5,medium-sized,TGTGCCAGCAGCTCCAATGAGGGAAGGGAGACCCAGTACTTC,CASSSNEGRETQYF
TRBD2,TRBV5-1,TRBJ2-5,-,TGCGCCAGCAGCTCGATGGCGGGGGGCCAAGAGACCCAGTACTTC,CASSSMAGGQETQYF
TRBD1,TRBV3-1/TRBV3-2,TRBJ1-2,-,TGTGCCAGCAGCTGGACAGGGTCTAACTATGGCTACACCTTC,CASSWTGSNYGYTF
-,TRBV2,TRBJ1-2,-,TGTGCCAGCGGAGTCGCCAGTAACTATGGCTACACCTTC,CASGVASNYGYTF
-,TRBV7-9,TRBJ1-1,-,TGTGCCAGCAGCTTAGAGGGGTGGGCCACTGAAGCTTTCTTT,CASSLEGWATEAFF
-,TRBV15,TRBJ2-7,-,TGTGCCACCAGCAGAGGACTTTTCAGTCACGTCTCCTACGAGCAGTACTTC,CATSRGLFSHVSYEQYF
TRBD1,TRBV19,TRBJ2-3,-,TGTGCCAGTAGTTGGCAGGGGGCTTCAGATACGCAGTATTTT,CASSWQGASDTQYF
TRBD1,TRBV6-2/TRBV6-3,TRBJ1-1,-,TGTGCCAGCAGTCGACAGGGGTTCCGTATTGCTGCTGAAGCTTTCTTT,CASSRQGFRIAAEAFF
TRBD1,TRBV27,TRBJ1-1,-,TGTGCCAGCAGCTGGGACAGGGCCACTGAAGCTTTCTTT,CASSWDRATEAFF
TRBD1,TRBV18,TRBJ1-2,-,TGTGCCAGCTCACGAGGACAGGGGATTGACTATGGCTACACCTTC,CASSRGQGIDYGYTF
TRBD2,TRBV18,TRBJ2-1,-,TGTGCCAGCTCCGCATATCGCGGGACTAGCGGGGGGGCCTTGCAGTTCTTC,CASSAYRGTSGGALQFF
-,TRBV5-1,TRBJ1-1,-,TGCGCCAGCAGCCCCAACAGCATGAACACTGAAGCTTTCTTT,CASSPNSMNTEAFF
TRBD1,TRBV5-1,TRBJ1-2,-,TGCGCCAGCAGTCCGGGACAGCCAAACTATGGCTACACCTTC,CASSPGQPNYGYTF
-,TRBV14,TRBJ2-2,-,TGTGCCAGCAAAACGGGAACGAACACCGGGGAGCTGTTTTTT,CASKTGTNTGELFF
-,TRBV18,TRBJ1-1,-,TGTGCCAGCTCCCAGGGGATAGGCACTGAAGCTTTCTTT,CASSQGIGTEAFF
TRBD2,TRBV2,TRBJ2-7,-,TGTGCCAGCAACCCGACTAGCGGATCCTACGAGCAGTACTTC,CASNPTSGSYEQYF
-,TRBV9,TRBJ2-3,-,TGTGCCAGCAGCGCCCGGGTGAGCACAGATACGCAGTATTTT,CASSARVSTDTQYF
TRBD1,TRBV11-2,TRBJ2-7,-,TGTGCCAGCAGCTTAGGAGCAGGGGGCTCCTACGAGCAGTACTTC,CASSLGAGGSYEQYF
-,TRBV18,TRBJ1-1,once,TGTGCCAGCGAAAAGGAAAACAGGAGGGACACTGAAGCTTTCTTT,CASEKENRRDTEAFF
-,TRBV6-4,TRBJ1-5,-,TGTGCCAGCAGTGACTCGAAGGCTAGATCCCCGTGGCCCCAGCATTTT,CASSDSKARSPWPQHF
-,TRBV18,TRBJ1-1,once,TGTGCCAGCACAATCGGGGTTCAAGGAGAAGCTTTCTTT,CASTIGVQGEAFF
TRBD2,TRBV28,TRBJ2-5,-,TGTGCCAGCGGAGAAAGCGGGGGAAGAAAGACCCAGTACTTC,CASGESGGRKTQYF
TRBD1,TRBV5-6,TRBJ1-1,-,TGTGCCAGCAGTTACCTTACCGGGACAGACTCGAACACTGAAGCTTTCTTT,CASSYLTGTDSNTEAFF